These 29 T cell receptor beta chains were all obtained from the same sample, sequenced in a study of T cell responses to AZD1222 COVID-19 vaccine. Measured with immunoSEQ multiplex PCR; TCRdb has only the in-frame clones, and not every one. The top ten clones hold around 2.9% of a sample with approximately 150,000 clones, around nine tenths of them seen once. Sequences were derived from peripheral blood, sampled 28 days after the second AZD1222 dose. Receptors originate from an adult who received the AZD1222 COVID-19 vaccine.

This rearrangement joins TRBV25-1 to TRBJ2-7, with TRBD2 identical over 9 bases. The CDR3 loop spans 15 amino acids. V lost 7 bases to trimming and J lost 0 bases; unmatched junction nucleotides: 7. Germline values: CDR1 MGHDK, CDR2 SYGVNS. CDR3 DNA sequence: TGTGCCAGCACCGAAGGGCGGGAGGGCTCCTACGAGCAGTACTTC. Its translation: CASTEGREGSYEQYF.

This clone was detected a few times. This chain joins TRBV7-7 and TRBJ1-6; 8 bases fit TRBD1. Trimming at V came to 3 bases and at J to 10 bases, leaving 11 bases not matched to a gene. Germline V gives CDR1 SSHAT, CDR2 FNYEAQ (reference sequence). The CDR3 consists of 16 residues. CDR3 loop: CASSFWTGLVGSPLHF. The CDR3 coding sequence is TGTGCCAGCAGCTTTTGGACAGGGTTGGTAGGATCACCCCTCCACTTT.

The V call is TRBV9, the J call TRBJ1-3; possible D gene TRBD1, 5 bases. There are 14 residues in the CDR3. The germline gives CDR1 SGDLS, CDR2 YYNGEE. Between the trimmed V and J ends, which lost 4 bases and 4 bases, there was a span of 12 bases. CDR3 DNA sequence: TGTGCCAGCAGCCCGCCGGGGCCCGGAAACACCATATATTTT. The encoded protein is CASSPPGPGNTIYF.

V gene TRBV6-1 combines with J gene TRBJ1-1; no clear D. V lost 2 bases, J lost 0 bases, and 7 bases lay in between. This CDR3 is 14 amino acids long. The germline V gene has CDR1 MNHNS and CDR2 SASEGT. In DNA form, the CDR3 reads TGTGCCAGCAGTGAACCCGGGGTGAACACTGAAGCTTTCTTT. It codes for CASSEPGVNTEAFF.

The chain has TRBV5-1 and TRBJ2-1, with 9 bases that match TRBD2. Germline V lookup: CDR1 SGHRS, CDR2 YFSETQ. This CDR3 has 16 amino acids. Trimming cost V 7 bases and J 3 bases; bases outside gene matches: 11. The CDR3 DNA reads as TGCGCCAGCTCGCGTCGACTAGCGGAAAACTACAATGAGCAGTTCTTC. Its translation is CASSRRLAENYNEQFF.

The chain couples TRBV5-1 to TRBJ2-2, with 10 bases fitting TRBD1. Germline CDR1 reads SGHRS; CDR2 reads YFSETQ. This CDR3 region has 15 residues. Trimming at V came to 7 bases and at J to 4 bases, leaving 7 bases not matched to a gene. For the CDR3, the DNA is TGCGCCAGCCTACCCGGGACAGGGGCCACCGGGGAGCTGTTTTTT. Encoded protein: CASLPGTGATGELFF. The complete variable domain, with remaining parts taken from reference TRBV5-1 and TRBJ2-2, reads KAGVTQTPRYLIKTRGQQVTLSCSPISGHRSVSWYQQTPGQGLQFLFEYFSETQRNKGNFPGRFSGRQFSNSRSEMNVSTLELGDSALYLCASLPGTGATGELFFGEGSRLTVL.

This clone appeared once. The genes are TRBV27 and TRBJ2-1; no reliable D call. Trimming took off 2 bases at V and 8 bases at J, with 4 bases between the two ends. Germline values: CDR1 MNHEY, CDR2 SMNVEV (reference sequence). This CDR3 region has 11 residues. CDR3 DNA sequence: TGTGCCAGCAGTTTAGGGTATGAGCAGTTCTTC. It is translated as CASSLGYEQFF.

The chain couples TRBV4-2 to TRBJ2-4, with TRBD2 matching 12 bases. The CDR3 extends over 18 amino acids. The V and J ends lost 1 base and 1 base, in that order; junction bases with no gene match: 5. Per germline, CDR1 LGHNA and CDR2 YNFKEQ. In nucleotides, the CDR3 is TGTGCCAGCAGCCAAGCTAGCGGGAGGGCCGCGGCCAAAAACATTCAGTACTTC. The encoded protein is CASSQASGRAAAKNIQYF.

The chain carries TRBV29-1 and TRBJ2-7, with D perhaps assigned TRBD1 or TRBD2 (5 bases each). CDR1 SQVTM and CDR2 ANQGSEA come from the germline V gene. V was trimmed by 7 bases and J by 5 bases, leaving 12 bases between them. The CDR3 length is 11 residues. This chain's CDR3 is CSGVRGNEQYF. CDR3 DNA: TGCAGCGGTGTGAGGGGAAACGAGCAGTACTTC.

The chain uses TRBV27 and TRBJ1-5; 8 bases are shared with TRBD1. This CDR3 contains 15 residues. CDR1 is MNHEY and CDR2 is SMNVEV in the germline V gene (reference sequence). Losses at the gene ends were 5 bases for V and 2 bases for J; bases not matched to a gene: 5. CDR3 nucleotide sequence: TGTGCCAGCAGTCCCCAGACAGGGGGCAATCAGCCCCAGCATTTT. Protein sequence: CASSPQTGGNQPQHF.

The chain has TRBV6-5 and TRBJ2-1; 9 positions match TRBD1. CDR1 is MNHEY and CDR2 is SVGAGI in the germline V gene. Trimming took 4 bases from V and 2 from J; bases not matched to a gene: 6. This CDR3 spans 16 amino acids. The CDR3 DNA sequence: TGTGCCAGCAGTTCTCGGACAGGGGTGGCCTACAATGAGCAGTTCTTC. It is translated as CASSSRTGVAYNEQFF.

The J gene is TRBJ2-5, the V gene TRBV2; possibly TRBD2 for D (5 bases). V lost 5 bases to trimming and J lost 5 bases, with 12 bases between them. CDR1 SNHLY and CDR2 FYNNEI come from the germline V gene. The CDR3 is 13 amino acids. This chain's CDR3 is CASSSDWKETQYF. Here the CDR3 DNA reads TGTGCCAGCAGTTCGGACTGGAAGGAGACCCAGTACTTC. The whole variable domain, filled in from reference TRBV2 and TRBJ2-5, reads EPEVTQTPSHQVTQMGQEVILRCVPISNHLYFYWYRQILGQKVEFLVSFYNNEISEKSEIFDDQFSVERPDGSNFTLKIRSTKLEDSAMYFCASSSDWKETQYFGPGTRLLVL.

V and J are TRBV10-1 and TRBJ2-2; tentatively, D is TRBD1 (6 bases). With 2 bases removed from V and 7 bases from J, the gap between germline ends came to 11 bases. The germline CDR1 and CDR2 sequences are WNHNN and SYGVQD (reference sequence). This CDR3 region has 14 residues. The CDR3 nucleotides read TGCGCCAGCAGTGAGGTGACAGGTCTCGGGGAGCTGTTTTTT. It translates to CASSEVTGLGELFF.

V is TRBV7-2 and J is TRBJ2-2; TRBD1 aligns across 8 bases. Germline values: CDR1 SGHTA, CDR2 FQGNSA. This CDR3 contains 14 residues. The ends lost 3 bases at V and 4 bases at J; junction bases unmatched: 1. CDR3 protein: CASSFDRGTGELFF. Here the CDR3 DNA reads TGTGCCAGCAGCTTTGACAGGGGCACCGGGGAGCTGTTTTTT.

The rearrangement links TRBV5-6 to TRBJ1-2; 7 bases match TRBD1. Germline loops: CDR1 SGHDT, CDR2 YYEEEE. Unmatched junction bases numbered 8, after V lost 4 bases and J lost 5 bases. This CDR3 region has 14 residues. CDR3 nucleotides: TGTGCCAGCAGCAGAGTGACAGGGCCATATGGCTACACCTTC. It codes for CASSRVTGPYGYTF.

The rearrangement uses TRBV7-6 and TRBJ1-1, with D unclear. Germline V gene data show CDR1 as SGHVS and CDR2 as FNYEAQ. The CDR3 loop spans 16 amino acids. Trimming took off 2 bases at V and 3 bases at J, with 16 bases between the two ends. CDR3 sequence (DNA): TGTGCCAGCAGCTTAAGCGATACAAACCAGGACACTGAAGCTTTCTTT. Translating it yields CASSLSDTNQDTEAFF.

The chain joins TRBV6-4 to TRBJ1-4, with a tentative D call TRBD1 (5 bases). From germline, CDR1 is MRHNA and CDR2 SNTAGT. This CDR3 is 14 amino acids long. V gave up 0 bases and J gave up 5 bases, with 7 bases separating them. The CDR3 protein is CASSDSTENEKLFF. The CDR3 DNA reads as TGTGCCAGCAGTGACTCGACAGAAAATGAAAAACTGTTTTTT.

The CDR3 loop reads CASSSLGGQVPNEQFF. DNA of the CDR3: TGTGCCAGCAGCTCGCTGGGGGGACAGGTACCCAATGAGCAGTTCTTC. The chain couples TRBV7-8 to TRBJ2-1; 8 bases line up with TRBD1. The CDR3 is made up of 16 amino acids. V shed 4 bases and J 6 bases; nucleotides not matched to a gene: 11. Germline values: CDR1 SGHVS, CDR2 FQNEAQ.

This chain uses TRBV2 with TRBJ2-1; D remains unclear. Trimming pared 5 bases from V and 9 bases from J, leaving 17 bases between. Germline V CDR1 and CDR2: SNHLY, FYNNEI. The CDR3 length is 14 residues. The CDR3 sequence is CASSWSESEAEQFF. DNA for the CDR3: TGTGCCAGCAGTTGGTCGGAATCTGAGGCTGAGCAGTTCTTC.

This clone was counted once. The CDR3 loop reads CASSQDLGQPQHF. The CDR3 nucleotides are TGCGCCAGCAGCCAAGATCTCGGCCAGCCCCAGCATTTT. The V and J genes are TRBV4-1 and TRBJ1-5; no clear D. This CDR3 has 13 amino acids. Germline V gene data show CDR1 as MGHRA and CDR2 as YSYEKL. V gave up 0 bases and J gave up 7 bases, with 7 bases separating them.

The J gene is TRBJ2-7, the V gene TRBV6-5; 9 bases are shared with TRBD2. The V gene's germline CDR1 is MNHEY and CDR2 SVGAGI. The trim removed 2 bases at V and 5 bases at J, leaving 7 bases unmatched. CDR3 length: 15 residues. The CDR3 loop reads CASSYLSGSRNEQYF. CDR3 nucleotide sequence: TGTGCCAGCAGTTACCTTAGCGGGAGTCGGAACGAGCAGTACTTC.

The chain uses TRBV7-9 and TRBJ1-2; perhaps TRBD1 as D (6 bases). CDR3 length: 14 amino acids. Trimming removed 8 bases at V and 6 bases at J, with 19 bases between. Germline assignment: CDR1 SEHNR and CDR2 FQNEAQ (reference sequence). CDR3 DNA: TGTGCCAGCCTGGGGGGGCTGAGTGGTGATGGCTACACCTTC. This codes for CASLGGLSGDGYTF.

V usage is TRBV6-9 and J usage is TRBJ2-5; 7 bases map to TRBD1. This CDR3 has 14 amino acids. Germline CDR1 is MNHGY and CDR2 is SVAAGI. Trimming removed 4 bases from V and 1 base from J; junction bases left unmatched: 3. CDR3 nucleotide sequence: TGTGCCAGCAGTTCCGACAGGGTCCAAGAGACCCAGTACTTC. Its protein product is CASSSDRVQETQYF.

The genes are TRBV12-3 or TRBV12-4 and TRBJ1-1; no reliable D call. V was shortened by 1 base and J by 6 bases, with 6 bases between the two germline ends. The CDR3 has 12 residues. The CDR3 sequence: CASSLVPAEAFF. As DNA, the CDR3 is TGTGCCAGCAGTTTAGTCCCTGCTGAAGCTTTCTTT.

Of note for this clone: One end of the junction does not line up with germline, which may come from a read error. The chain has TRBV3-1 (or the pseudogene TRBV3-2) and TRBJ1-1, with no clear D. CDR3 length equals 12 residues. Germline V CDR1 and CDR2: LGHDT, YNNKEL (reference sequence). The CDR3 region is CASSQGSLIVVF. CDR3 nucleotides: TGTGCCAGCAGCCAAGGGTCGCTTATCGTCGTCTTT.

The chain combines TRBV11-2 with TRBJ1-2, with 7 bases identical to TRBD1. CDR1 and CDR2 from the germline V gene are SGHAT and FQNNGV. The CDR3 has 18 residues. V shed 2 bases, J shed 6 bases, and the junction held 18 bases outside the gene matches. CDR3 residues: CASSLRGQGGPSIDGYTF. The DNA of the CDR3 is TGTGCCAGCAGCTTAAGGGGCCAGGGGGGACCTTCTATCGATGGCTACACCTTC.

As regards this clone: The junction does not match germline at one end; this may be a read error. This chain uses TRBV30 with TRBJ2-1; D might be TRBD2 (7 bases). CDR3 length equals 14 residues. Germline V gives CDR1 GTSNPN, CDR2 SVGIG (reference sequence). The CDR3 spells CAGRGRAVYNEQFF. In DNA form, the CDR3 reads TGTGCCGGGAGGGGGAGGGCGGTGTACAATGAGCAGTTCTTC.

CDR3 nucleotides: TGTGCCAGCAGCGTAGACCCCTGGGGGCTCGACACTGAAGCTTTCTTT. It encodes CASSVDPWGLDTEAFF. The rearrangement joins TRBV9 to TRBJ1-1; D perhaps matches TRBD1 (6 bases). CDR1 is SGDLS, CDR2 YYNGEE, per germline. V lost 0 bases, J lost 3 bases, and 15 bases lay in between. The CDR3 loop spans 16 amino acids.

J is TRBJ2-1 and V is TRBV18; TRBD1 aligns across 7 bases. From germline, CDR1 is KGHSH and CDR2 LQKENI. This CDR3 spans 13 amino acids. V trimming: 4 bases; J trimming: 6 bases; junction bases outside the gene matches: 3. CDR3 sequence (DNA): TGTGCCAGCTCACTGGGACAGCTCAATGAGCAGTTCTTC. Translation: CASSLGQLNEQFF.